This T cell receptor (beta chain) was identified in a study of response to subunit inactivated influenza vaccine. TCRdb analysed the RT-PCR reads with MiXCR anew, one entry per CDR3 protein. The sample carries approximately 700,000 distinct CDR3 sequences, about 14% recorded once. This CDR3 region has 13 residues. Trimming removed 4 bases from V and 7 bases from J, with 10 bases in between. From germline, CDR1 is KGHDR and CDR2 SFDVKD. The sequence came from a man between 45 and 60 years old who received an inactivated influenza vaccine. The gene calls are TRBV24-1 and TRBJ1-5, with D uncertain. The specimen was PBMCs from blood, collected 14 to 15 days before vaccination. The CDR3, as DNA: TGTGCCACCAGTGACGGTTCGGTGCAGCCCCAGCATTTT. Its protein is CATSDGSVQPQHF.